This T cell receptor beta chain was documented in a study of T-cell memory formation after mild COVID-19. Study background: Clusters of TCRs were largely donor specific. Study observations and caveats: Clones from the second wave (peaking day 37) had unconfirmed SARS-CoV-2 specificity. The pre-infection memory compartment contained some responding clones, suggesting cross-reactive memory joined.

For this clonotype: The antigen is not known.

Germline V gene lookup returns CDR1 SNHLY and CDR2 FYNNEI. Between the trimmed V and J ends, which lost 4 bases and 1 base, there was a span of 16 bases. This CDR3 contains 16 residues. Using its own MiXCR run on the 5' RACE reads, TCRdb lists one record per CDR3 protein. The data contain about 470,000 distinct CDR3 sequences, 15% to 20% of them singletons. The chain employs TRBV2 and TRBJ2-5; tentative D call: TRBD2 (6 bases). The receptor comes from an adult woman who had mild COVID-19 (a few samples of this study predate the infection). Cell type and time point are not known. Sequenced sample: PBMCs or a T cell subset sorted from them (not recorded which). CDR3 loop: CASSGGNSFFQETQYF. CDR3 sequence (DNA): TGTGCCAGCAGTGGCGGGAATAGCTTTTTCCAAGAGACCCAGTACTTC.